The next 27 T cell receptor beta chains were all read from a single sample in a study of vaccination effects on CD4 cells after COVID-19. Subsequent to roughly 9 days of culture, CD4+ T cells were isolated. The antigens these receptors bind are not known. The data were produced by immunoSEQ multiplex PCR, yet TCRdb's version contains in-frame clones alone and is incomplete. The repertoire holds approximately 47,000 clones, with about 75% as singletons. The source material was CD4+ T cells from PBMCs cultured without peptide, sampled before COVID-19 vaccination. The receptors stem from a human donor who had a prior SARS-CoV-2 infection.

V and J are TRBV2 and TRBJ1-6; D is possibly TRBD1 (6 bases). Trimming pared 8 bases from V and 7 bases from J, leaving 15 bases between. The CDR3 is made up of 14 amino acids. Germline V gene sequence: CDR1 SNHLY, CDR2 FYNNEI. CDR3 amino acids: CASGGQSSNSPLHF. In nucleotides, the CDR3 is TGTGCCAGCGGTGGACAGTCCTCGAATTCACCCCTCCACTTT.

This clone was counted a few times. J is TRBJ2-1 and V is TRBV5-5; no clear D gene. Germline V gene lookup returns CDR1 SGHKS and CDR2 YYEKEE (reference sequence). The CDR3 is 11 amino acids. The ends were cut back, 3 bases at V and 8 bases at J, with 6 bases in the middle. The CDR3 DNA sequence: TGTGCCAGCAGCTACCTACATGAGCAGTTCTTC. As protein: CASSYLHEQFF.

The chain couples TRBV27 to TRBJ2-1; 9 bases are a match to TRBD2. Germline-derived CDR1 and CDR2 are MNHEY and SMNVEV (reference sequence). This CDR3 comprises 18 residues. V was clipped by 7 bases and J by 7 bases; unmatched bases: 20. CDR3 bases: TGTGCCAGCACTTCCATGACAGGGAACCTCCTAGCGGGAAATGAGCAGTTCTTC. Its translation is CASTSMTGNLLAGNEQFF.

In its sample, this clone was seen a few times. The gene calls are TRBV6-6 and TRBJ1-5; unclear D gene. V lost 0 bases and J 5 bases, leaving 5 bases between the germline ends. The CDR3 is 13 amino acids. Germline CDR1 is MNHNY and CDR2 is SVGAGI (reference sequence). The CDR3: CASSYSIYQPQHF. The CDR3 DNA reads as TGTGCCAGCAGTTACTCGATTTATCAGCCCCAGCATTTT.

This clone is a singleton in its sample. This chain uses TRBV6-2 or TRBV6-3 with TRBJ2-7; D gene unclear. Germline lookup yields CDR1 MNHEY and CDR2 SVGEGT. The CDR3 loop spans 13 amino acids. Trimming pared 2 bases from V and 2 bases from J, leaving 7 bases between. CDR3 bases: TGTGCCAGCAGTTACGGCAGCCCCTACGAGCAGTACTTC. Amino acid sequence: CASSYGSPYEQYF.

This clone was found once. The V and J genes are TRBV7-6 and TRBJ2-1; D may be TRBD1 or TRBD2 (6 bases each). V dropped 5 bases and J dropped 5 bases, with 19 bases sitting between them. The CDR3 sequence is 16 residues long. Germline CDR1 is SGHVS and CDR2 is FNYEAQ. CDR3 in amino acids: CASSLNTGRRDNEQFF. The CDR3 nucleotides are TGTGCCAGCAGCCTCAACACAGGGAGGAGGGACAATGAGCAGTTCTTC.

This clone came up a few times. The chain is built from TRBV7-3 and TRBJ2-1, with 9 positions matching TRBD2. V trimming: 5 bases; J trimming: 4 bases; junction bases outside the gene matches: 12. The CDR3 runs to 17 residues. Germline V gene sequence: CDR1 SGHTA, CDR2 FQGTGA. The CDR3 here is CASSRDSGSLGYNEQFF. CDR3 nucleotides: TGTGCCAGCAGCCGTGATAGCGGGAGTTTAGGGTACAATGAGCAGTTCTTC.

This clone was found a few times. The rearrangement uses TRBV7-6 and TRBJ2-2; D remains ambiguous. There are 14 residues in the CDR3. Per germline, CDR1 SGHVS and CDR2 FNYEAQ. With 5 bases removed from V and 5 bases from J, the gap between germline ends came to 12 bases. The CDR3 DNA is TGTGCCAGCAGCGCCCAAACCAGGACCGGGGAGCTGTTTTTT. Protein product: CASSAQTRTGELFF.

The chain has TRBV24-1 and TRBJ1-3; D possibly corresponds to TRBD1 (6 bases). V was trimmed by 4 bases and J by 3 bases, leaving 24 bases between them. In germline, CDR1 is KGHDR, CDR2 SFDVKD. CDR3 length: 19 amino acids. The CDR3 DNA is TGTGCCACCAGTGAGGGACCCGGGACACCTAGAGCAATTGGAAACACCATATATTTT. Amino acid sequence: CATSEGPGTPRAIGNTIYF.

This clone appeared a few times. Here the CDR3 reads CASSVGRTNYGYTF. As DNA, the CDR3 is TGTGCCAGCAGCGTCGGACGGACAAACTATGGCTACACCTTC. The chain joins TRBV9 to TRBJ1-2; D might be TRBD1 (5 bases). The CDR3 has 14 residues. Looked up from germline, CDR1 is SGDLS and CDR2 is YYNGEE. Trimming cost V 2 bases and J 2 bases, with 10 bases left between them.

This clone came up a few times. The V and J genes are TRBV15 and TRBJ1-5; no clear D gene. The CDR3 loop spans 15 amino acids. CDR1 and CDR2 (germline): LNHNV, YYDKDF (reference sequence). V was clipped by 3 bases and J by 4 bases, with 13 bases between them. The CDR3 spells CATSREGRLNQPQHF. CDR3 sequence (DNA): TGTGCCACCAGCAGGGAGGGCAGGCTGAATCAGCCCCAGCATTTT.

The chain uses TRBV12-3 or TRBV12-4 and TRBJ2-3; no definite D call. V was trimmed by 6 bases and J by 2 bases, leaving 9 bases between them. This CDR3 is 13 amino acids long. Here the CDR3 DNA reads TGTGCCAGCAGCATCGGGCTCACAGATACGCAGTATTTT. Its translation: CASSIGLTDTQYF.

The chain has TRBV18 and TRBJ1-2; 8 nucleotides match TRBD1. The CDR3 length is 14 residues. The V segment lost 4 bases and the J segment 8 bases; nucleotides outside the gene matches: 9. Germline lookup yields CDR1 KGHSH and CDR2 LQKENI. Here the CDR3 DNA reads TGTGCCAGCTCACGCTTACCAGGGGGCGACGGCTACACCTTC. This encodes CASSRLPGGDGYTF.

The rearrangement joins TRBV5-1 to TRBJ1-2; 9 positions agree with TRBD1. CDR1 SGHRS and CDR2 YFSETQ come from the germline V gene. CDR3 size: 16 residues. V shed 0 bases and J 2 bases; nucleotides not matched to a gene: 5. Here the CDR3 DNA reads TGCGCCAGCAGCTTGGCCCCACAGGGGGCCAACTATGGCTACACCTTC. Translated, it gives CASSLAPQGANYGYTF.

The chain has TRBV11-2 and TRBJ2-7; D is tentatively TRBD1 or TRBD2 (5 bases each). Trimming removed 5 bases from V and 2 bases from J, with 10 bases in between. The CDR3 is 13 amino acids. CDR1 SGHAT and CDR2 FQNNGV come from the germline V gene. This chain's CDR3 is CASSRDRPYEQYF. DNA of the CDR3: TGTGCCAGCAGCCGGGACCGGCCCTACGAGCAGTACTTC. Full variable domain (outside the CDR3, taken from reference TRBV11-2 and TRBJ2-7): EAGVAQSPRYKIIEKRQSVAFWCNPISGHATLYWYQQILGQGPKLLIQFQNNGVVDDSQLPKDRFSAERLKGVDSTLKIQPAKLEDSAVYLCASSRDRPYEQYFGPGTRLTVT.

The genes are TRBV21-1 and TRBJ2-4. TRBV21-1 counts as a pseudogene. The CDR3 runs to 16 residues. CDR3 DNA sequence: TGTGCCAGCAGGAGACCGGGACGGGATTTCTCTGGCATTCAGTACTTC. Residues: CASRRPGRDFSGIQYF.

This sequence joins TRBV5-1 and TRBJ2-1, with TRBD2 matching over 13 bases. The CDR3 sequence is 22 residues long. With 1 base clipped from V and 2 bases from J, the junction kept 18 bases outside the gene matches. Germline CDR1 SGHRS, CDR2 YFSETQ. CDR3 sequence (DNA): TGCGCCAGCAGCTTGTCCAGGGGGCCGTTCGGGACTAGCGGGGCGGCCTACAATGAGCAGTTCTTC. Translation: CASSLSRGPFGTSGAAYNEQFF.

The CDR3 loop reads CASRWTGNTGELFF. The DNA of the CDR3 is TGTGCCAGTAGGTGGACAGGGAACACCGGGGAGCTGTTTTTT. The V gene is TRBV19, the J gene TRBJ2-2, with 7 bases aligning to TRBD1. Germline V gene sequence: CDR1 LNHDA, CDR2 SQIVND (reference sequence). This CDR3 has 14 residues. The J segment lost 1 base and the V segment lost 6 bases, leaving 2 bases of the junction unmatched. Complete variable domain (other parts from reference TRBV19 and TRBJ2-2): DGGITQSPKYLFRKEGQNVTLSCEQNLNHDAMYWYRQDPGQGLRLIYYSQIVNDFQKGDIAEGYSVSREKKESFPLTVTSAQKNPTAFYLCASRWTGNTGELFFGEGSRLTVL.

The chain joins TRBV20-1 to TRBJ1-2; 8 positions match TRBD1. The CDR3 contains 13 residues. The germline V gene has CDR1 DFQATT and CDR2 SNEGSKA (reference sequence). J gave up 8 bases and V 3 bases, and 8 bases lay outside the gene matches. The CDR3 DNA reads TGCAGTGCTAGTTCCCAGGGGGCTAGCGGCTACACCTTC. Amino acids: CSASSQGASGYTF.

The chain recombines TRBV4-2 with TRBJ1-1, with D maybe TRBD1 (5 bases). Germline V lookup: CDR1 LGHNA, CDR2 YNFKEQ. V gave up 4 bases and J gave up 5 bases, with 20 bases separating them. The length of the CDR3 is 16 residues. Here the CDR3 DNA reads TGTGCCAGCAGCCGGCTGCCCCAGGGAGTAGGGACTGAAGCTTTCTTT. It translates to CASSRLPQGVGTEAFF.

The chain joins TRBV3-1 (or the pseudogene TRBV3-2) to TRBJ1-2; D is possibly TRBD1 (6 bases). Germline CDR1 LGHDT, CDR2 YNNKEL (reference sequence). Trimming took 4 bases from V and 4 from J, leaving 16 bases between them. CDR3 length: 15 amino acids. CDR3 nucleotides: TGTGCCAGCAGCCTGGGAGCTGGCAGGGGCTATGGCTACACCTTC. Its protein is CASSLGAGRGYGYTF.

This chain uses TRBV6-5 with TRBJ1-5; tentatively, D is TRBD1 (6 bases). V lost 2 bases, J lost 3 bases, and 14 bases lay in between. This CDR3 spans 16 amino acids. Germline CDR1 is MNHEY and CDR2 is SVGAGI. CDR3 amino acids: CASSYRFTGYNQPQHF. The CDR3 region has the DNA TGTGCCAGCAGTTACCGGTTTACAGGGTACAATCAGCCCCAGCATTTT.

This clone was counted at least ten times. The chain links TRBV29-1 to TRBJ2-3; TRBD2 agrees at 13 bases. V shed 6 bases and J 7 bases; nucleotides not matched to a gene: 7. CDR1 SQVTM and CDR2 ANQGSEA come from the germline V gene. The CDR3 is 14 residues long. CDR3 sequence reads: CSVLGLAGVYTQYF. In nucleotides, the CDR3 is TGCAGCGTCCTAGGACTAGCGGGAGTTTATACGCAGTATTTT.

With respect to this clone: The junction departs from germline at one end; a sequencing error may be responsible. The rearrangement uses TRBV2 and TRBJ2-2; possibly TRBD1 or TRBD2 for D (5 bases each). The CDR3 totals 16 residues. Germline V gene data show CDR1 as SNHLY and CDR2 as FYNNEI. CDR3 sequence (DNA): TGTGCCAGCAGTGAGTATGGACACGGGAACGCCGGGGAGCTGTTTTTT. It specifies CASSEYGHGNAGELFF.

The chain's CDR3 is CASSLDQGSYNSPLHF. For the CDR3, the DNA is TGTGCCAGCAGTTTAGATCAGGGATCCTATAATTCACCCCTCCACTTT. The chain recombines TRBV27 with TRBJ1-6, with D maybe TRBD1 (5 bases). This CDR3 region has 16 residues. V lost 2 bases and J lost 1, with 9 bases in between. The V gene's germline CDR1 is MNHEY and CDR2 SMNVEV (reference sequence).

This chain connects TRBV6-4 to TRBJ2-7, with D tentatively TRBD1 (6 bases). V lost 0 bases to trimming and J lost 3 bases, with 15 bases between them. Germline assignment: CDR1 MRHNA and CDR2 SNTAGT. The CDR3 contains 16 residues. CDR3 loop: CASSDSRQGPYYEQYF. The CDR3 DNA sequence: TGTGCCAGCAGTGACTCCCGTCAGGGGCCATACTACGAGCAGTACTTC.

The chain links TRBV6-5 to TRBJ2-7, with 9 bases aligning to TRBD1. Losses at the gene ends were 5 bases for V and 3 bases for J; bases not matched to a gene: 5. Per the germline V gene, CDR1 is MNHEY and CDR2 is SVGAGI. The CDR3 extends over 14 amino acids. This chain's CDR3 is CASSTLTGGYEQYF. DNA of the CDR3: TGTGCCAGCAGTACCTTGACAGGGGGCTACGAGCAGTACTTC.